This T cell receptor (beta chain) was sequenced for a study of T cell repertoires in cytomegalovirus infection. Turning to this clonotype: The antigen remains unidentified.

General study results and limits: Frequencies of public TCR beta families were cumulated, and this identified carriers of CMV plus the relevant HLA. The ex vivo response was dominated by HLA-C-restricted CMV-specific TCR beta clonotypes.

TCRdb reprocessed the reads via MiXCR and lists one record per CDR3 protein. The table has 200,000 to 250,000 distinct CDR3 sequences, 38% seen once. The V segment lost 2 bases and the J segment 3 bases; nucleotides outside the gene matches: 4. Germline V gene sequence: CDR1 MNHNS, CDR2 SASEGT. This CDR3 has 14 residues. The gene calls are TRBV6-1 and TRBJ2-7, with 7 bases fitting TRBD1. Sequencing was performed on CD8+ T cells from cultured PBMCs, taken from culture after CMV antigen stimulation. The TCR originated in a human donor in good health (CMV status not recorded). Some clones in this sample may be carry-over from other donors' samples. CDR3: CASSEKRGLYEQYF. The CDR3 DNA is TGTGCCAGCAGTGAAAAGAGGGGGCTCTACGAGCAGTACTTC.